The 22 T cell receptor beta chains below were found in one sample sequenced in a study of CD8 T cells in Susac syndrome. A quantity of about 0.5 to 1 ug RNA underwent reverse transcription using random hexamers. TCRdb reprocessed the immunoSEQ multiplex PCR reads via MiXCR and lists one record per CDR3 protein. The table records around 280,000 distinct CDR3 sequences, 92% of them present only once. Specimen: CD4+ T cells from PBMCs. These receptors were taken from a human donor with multiple sclerosis.

The chain couples TRBV6-5 to TRBJ1-4; D not resolved. The germline gives CDR1 MNHEY, CDR2 SVGAGI. V was clipped by 0 bases and J by 0 bases, with 11 bases between them. The CDR3 runs 17 residues. The CDR3 coding sequence is TGTGCCAGCAGTTACTCGGTTGCGGACGCAACTAATGAAAAACTGTTTTTT. It is translated as CASSYSVADATNEKLFF.

The rearrangement uses TRBV27 and TRBJ2-7, with 10 bases that match TRBD1. V dropped 5 bases and J dropped 5; count of bases not matched to a gene: 3. This CDR3 spans 13 amino acids. Germline V CDR1 and CDR2: MNHEY, SMNVEV (reference sequence). DNA of the CDR3: TGTGCCAGCAGTGGGACAGGGGTGGACGAGCAGTACTTC. Residues: CASSGTGVDEQYF.

The J gene is TRBJ2-2, the V gene TRBV27; D is tentatively TRBD1 or TRBD2 (5 bases each). Trimming removed 4 bases from V and 7 bases from J, with 13 bases in between. CDR3 length: 14 amino acids. In germline, CDR1 is MNHEY, CDR2 SMNVEV (reference sequence). In DNA form, the CDR3 reads TGTGCCAGCAGTTGGAGAGGGGAAATCGGGGAGCTGTTTTTT. Residues: CASSWRGEIGELFF.

This chain joins TRBV18 and TRBJ2-3, with 9 bases fitting TRBD2. The CDR3 extends over 13 amino acids. V was clipped by 8 bases and J by 2 bases; unmatched bases: 2. CDR1 and CDR2 from the germline V gene are KGHSH and LQKENI. The CDR3 protein is CASTSGLTDTQYF. The CDR3, as DNA: TGTGCCAGCACTAGCGGGCTCACAGATACGCAGTATTTT. The entire variable domain, with the rest obtained from reference TRBV18 and TRBJ2-3, is as follows: NAGVMQNPRHLVRRRGQEARLRCSPMKGHSHVYWYRQLPEEGLKFMVYLQKENIIDESGMPKERFSAEFPKEGPSILRIQQVVRGDSAAYFCASTSGLTDTQYFGPGTRLTVL.

This clonotype was picked up a small number of times. V usage is TRBV30 and J usage is TRBJ1-4; D not resolved. Germline CDR1 reads GTSNPN; CDR2 reads SVGIG (reference sequence). Trimming pared 6 bases from V and 8 bases from J, leaving 19 bases between. The CDR3 is 14 amino acids. For the CDR3, the DNA is TGTGCCTGTTTTGGACCTTCCCGCGGGGAAAAACTGTTTTTT. Translated, it gives CACFGPSRGEKLFF.

The chain is built from TRBV12-1 and TRBJ1-5. TRBV12-1 is tagged as a pseudogene. The length of the CDR3 is 14 residues. The CDR3 DNA reads as TGTGCCAGCATCCTTGAGAGGGCAGCGCAGCCCCAGCATTTT. Its protein product is CASILERAAQPQHF.

V gene TRBV20-1 combines with J gene TRBJ2-3, with D perhaps TRBD2 (6 bases). V lost 0 bases and J lost 1, with 17 bases in between. Germline V gives CDR1 DFQATT, CDR2 SNEGSKA (reference sequence). The CDR3 extends over 17 amino acids. CDR3 sequence reads: CSARDQERVDGTDTQYF. CDR3 bases: TGCAGTGCTAGAGATCAAGAGCGGGTTGATGGCACAGATACGCAGTATTTT.

Only one count was recorded for this clonotype. The CDR3 nucleotides read TGTGCCTGGAGAGTGAGGGGAACAGGGGCCGTTGGGGGCTACACCTTC. This translates into CAWRVRGTGAVGGYTF. The chain carries TRBV30 and TRBJ1-2; 7 bases align to TRBD1. The CDR3 is 16 amino acids. Germline loops: CDR1 GTSNPN, CDR2 SVGIG (reference sequence). With 3 bases clipped from V and 8 bases from J, the junction kept 18 bases outside the gene matches.

The V gene is TRBV19, the J gene TRBJ1-5; D unclear. The CDR3 loop spans 14 amino acids. CDR1 is LNHDA, CDR2 SQIVND, per germline (reference sequence). V dropped 3 bases and J dropped 9 bases, with 15 bases sitting between them. The CDR3 DNA is TGTGCCAGTAGTATTCCCGCGGCCCCTCGGCCCCAGCATTTT. Translated, it gives CASSIPAAPRPQHF.

The chain has TRBV11-3 and TRBJ2-1, with D maybe TRBD2 (7 bases). V lost 2 bases and J 4 bases, leaving 15 bases between the germline ends. In germline, CDR1 is SGHNT, CDR2 YENEEA. The CDR3 runs to 16 residues. In DNA, the CDR3 is TGTGCCAGCAGCTTACGGGGGCGGGGGTTTTACAATGAGCAGTTCTTC. Its translation: CASSLRGRGFYNEQFF.

The rearrangement uses TRBV6-2 or TRBV6-3 and TRBJ2-7; D remains ambiguous. This CDR3 has 12 amino acids. The germline V gene encodes CDR1 MNHEY and CDR2 SVGEGT. The V gene lost 2 bases and the J gene lost 3 bases, with 5 bases spanning the gap. The CDR3 DNA reads TGTGCCAGCAGTTACCCCCTCTACGAGCAGTACTTC. Its translation is CASSYPLYEQYF.

This clonotype was observed a few times. V gene TRBV18 combines with J gene TRBJ2-3; 10 nucleotides align to TRBD2. The CDR3 sequence is 15 residues long. After removal of 3 bases from V and 4 bases from J, the junction contained 4 bases not matched to a gene. From germline, CDR1 is KGHSH and CDR2 LQKENI. This CDR3 is CASSPLAGVADTQYF. The CDR3 DNA is TGTGCCAGCTCACCCCTAGCGGGAGTCGCAGATACGCAGTATTTT.

The genes are TRBV15 and TRBJ1-1, with 7 bases lining up with TRBD1. Trimming took 1 base from V and 6 from J; bases not matched to a gene: 8. Germline loops: CDR1 LNHNV, CDR2 YYDKDF (reference sequence). This CDR3 has 15 residues. This CDR3 reads CATSRGKGALSEAFF. The CDR3 nucleotides read TGTGCCACCAGCAGAGGAAAGGGGGCTCTGTCTGAAGCTTTCTTT.

The V and J genes are TRBV7-3 and TRBJ2-3, with 12 bases lining up with TRBD2. CDR1 and CDR2 (germline): SGHTA, FQGTGA. The CDR3 is 15 amino acids. V dropped 2 bases and J dropped 4; count of bases not matched to a gene: 1. CDR3 coding DNA: TGTGCCAGCAGCTTACTAGCGGGAGGGCCAGATACGCAGTATTTT. Its protein is CASSLLAGGPDTQYF.

The chain uses TRBV19 and TRBJ1-1; D perhaps matches TRBD1 (6 bases). Trimming cost V 6 bases and J 7 bases, with 18 bases left between them. Germline V gene lookup returns CDR1 LNHDA and CDR2 SQIVND (reference sequence). There are 14 residues in the CDR3. Here the CDR3 reads CASRQFRGAFEAFF. CDR3 coding DNA: TGTGCCAGTAGACAATTTCGGGGGGCGTTTGAAGCTTTCTTT.

V is TRBV18 and J is TRBJ2-2; D gene ambiguous. V shed 2 bases and J shed 1 base, with 8 bases lying between them. CDR1 is KGHSH, CDR2 LQKENI, per germline. This CDR3 has 15 residues. The CDR3 DNA follows: TGTGCCAGCTCACCAGCAGTGGGGAACACCGGGGAGCTGTTTTTT. It codes for CASSPAVGNTGELFF. The complete variable domain, with remaining parts taken from reference TRBV18 and TRBJ2-2, reads NAGVMQNPRHLVRRRGQEARLRCSPMKGHSHVYWYRQLPEEGLKFMVYLQKENIIDESGMPKERFSAEFPKEGPSILRIQQVVRGDSAAYFCASSPAVGNTGELFFGEGSRLTVL.

The chain links TRBV7-2 to TRBJ2-2; no clear D gene. This CDR3 is built from 13 residues. Trimming took off 7 bases at V and 9 bases at J, with 15 bases between the two ends. The germline V gene has CDR1 SGHTA and CDR2 FQGNSA. CDR3 in amino acids: CASTTEYRRELFF. In DNA form, the CDR3 reads TGTGCCAGCACCACCGAGTACCGGCGGGAGCTGTTTTTT. The whole variable domain, filled in from reference TRBV7-2 and TRBJ2-2, reads GAGVSQSPSNKVTEKGKDVELRCDPISGHTALYWYRQSLGQGLEFLIYFQGNSAPDKSGLPSDRFSAERTGGSVSTLTIQRTQQEDSAVYLCASTTEYRRELFFGEGSRLTVL.

This chain joins TRBV19 and TRBJ2-1; D remains unclear. Trimming pared 5 bases from V and 8 bases from J, leaving 22 bases between. The CDR3 consists of 16 residues. Germline loops: CDR1 LNHDA, CDR2 SQIVND (reference sequence). CDR3 sequence (DNA): TGTGCCAGTAGTGGGCGGAAGGTTGAGGTCGCGGATGAGCAGTTCTTC. This sequence encodes CASSGRKVEVADEQFF.

The rearrangement uses TRBV2 and TRBJ1-1, with 8 nucleotides matching TRBD1. This CDR3 contains 16 residues. Trimming cost V 4 bases and J 1 base; bases outside gene matches: 8. Germline V CDR1 and CDR2: SNHLY, FYNNEI. The CDR3 nucleotides read TGTGCCAGCAGTGTTAGCAGGGGGCGCCGGAACACTGAAGCTTTCTTT. Its translation is CASSVSRGRRNTEAFF.

V gene TRBV4-3 combines with J gene TRBJ1-2, with 12 bases that match TRBD1. The CDR3 is 16 amino acids. The germline V gene encodes CDR1 LGHNA and CDR2 YSLEER. The V segment lost 5 bases and the J segment 6 bases; nucleotides outside the gene matches: 10. The chain's CDR3 is CASSTLGQGARNGYTF. CDR3 DNA: TGCGCCAGCAGCACACTGGGACAGGGGGCTCGCAATGGCTACACCTTC.

The genes are TRBV2 and TRBJ1-1, with D possibly being TRBD1 (5 bases). This CDR3 is built from 14 residues. Trimming took 7 bases from V and 1 from J, leaving 13 bases between them. Germline V CDR1 and CDR2: SNHLY, FYNNEI. CDR3 sequence (DNA): TGTGCCAGCATCGTTCGGGGGACGAACACTGAAGCTTTCTTT. It specifies CASIVRGTNTEAFF.

V is TRBV29-1 and J is TRBJ2-2; 11 bases align to TRBD2. Germline CDR1 is SQVTM and CDR2 is ANQGSEA. The trim removed 7 bases at V and 4 bases at J, leaving 8 bases unmatched. The CDR3 totals 15 residues. The CDR3: CSGRVAGGSTGELFF. For the CDR3, the DNA is TGCAGCGGTCGAGTAGCGGGGGGGTCCACCGGGGAGCTGTTTTTT.